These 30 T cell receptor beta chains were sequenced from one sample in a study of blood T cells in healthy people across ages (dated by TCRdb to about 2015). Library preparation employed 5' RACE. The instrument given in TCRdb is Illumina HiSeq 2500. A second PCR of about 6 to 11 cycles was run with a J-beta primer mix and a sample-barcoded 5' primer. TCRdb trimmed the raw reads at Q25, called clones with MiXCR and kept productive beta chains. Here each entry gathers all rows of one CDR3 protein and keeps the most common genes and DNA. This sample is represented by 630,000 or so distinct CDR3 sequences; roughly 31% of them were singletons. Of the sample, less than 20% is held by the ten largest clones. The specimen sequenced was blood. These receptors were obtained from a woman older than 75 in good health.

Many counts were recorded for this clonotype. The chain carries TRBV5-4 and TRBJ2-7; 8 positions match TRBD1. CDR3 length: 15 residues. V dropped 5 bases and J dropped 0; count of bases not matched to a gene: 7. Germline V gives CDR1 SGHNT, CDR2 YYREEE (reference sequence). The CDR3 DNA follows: TGTGCCAGCAGTCAGGGACAGGCGAGCTCCTACGAGCAGTACTTC. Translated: CASSQGQASSYEQYF.

The CDR3 loop is CSARDYSRPAYEQYF. Here the CDR3 DNA reads TGCAGTGCTAGAGATTATTCTAGGCCCGCCTACGAGCAGTACTTC. This chain uses TRBV20-1 with TRBJ2-5, with D uncertain. The J call is doubtful: the DNA matches TRBJ2-7 better. The CDR3 covers 15 residues. CDR1 is DFQATT, CDR2 SNEGSKA, per germline (reference sequence).

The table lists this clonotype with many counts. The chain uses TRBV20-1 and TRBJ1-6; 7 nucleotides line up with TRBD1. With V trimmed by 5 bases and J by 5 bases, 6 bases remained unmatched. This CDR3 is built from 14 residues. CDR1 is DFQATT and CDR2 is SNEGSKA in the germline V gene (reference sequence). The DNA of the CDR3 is TGCAGTGCTTTTTCCGACAGGGATAATTCACCCCTCCACTTT. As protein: CSAFSDRDNSPLHF.

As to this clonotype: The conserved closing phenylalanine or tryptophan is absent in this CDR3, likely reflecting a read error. CDR3 amino acids: CASSPRQGSYEQYS. CDR3 bases: TGTGCCAGCAGCCCGCGGCAGGGATCCTACGAGCAGTACTCC. The gene calls are TRBV3-1 and TRBJ2-7; D possibly corresponds to TRBD1 (5 bases). Germline CDR1 LGHDT, CDR2 YNNKEL (reference sequence). The CDR3 totals 14 residues. Trimming took 4 bases from V and 1 from J, leaving 11 bases between them.

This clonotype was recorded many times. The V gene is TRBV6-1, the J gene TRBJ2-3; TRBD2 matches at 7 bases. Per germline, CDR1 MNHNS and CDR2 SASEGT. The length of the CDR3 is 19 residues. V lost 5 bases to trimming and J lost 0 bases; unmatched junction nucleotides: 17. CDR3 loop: CASSLRTRKGISSTDTQYF. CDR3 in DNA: TGTGCCAGCAGTCTGCGGACTAGGAAGGGGATATCTAGCACAGATACGCAGTATTTT.

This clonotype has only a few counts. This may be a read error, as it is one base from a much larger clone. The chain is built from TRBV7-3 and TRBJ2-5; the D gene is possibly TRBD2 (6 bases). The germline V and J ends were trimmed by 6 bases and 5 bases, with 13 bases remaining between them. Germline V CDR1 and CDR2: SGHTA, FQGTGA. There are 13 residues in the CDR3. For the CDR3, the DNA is TGTGCCAGCAGGCGGGACCCAGCGGAGACCCAGTACTTC. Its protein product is CASRRDPAETQYF.

The CDR3 protein is CASSLATGWDEQYF. As DNA, the CDR3 is TGCGCCAGCAGCTTGGCAACAGGGTGGGACGAGCAGTACTTC. The chain employs TRBV5-1 and TRBJ2-7; D perhaps matches TRBD1 (6 bases). The V gene's germline CDR1 is SGHRS and CDR2 YFSETQ. The length of the CDR3 is 14 residues. Trimming left V 0 bases short and J 5 bases short, with 12 bases between.

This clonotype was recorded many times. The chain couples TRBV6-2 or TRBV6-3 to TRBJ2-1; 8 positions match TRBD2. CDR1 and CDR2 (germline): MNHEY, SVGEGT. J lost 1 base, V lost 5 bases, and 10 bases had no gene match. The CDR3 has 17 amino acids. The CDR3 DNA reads TGTGCCAGCAGTCCCCGCCGGGGCGGGGGGTCCTACAATGAGCAGTTCTTC. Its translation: CASSPRRGGGSYNEQFF.

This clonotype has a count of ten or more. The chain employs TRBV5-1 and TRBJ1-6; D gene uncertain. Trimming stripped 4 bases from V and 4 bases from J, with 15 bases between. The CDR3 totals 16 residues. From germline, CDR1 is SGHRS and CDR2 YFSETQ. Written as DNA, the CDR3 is TGCGCCAGCAGCGAAAACCCAGCGGAATATAATTCACCCCTCCACTTT. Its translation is CASSENPAEYNSPLHF.

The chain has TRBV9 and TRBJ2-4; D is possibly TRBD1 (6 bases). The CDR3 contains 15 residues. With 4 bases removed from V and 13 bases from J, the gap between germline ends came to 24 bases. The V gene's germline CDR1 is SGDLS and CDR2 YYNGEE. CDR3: CASSPTPGASREQYF. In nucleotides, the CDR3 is TGTGCCAGCAGCCCAACCCCAGGGGCTAGTAGGGAGCAGTACTTC.

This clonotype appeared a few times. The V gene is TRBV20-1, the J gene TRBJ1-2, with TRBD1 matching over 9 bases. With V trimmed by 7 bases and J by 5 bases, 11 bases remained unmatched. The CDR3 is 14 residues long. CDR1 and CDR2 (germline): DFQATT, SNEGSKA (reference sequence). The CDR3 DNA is TGCAGTGTATTATCCCGGACAGGGGCTTATGGCTACACCTTC. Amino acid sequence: CSVLSRTGAYGYTF.

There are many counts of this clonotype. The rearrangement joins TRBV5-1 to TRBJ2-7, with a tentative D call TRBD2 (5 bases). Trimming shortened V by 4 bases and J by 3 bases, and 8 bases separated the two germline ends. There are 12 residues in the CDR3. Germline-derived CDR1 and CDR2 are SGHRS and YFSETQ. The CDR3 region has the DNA TGCGCCAGCAGCGGGAGCCACTACGAGCAGTACTTC. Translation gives CASSGSHYEQYF. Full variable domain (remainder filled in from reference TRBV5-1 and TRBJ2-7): KAGVTQTPRYLIKTRGQQVTLSCSPISGHRSVSWYQQTPGQGLQFLFEYFSETQRNKGNFPGRFSGRQFSNSRSEMNVSTLELGDSALYLCASSGSHYEQYFGPGTRLTVT.

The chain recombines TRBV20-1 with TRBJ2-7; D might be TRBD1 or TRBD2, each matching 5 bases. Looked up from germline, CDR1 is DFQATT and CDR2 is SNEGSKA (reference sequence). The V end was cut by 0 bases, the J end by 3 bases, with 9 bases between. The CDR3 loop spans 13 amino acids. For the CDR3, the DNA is TGCAGTGCTAGAGACGGGACGGTCTACGAGCAGTACTTC. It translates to CSARDGTVYEQYF.

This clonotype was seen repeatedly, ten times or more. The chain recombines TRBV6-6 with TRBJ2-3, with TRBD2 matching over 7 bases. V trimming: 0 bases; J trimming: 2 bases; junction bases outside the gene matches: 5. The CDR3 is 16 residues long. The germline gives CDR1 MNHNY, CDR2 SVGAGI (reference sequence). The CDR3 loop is CASSYSSSGATDTQYF. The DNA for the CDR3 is TGTGCCAGCAGTTACTCGTCGAGCGGGGCCACAGATACGCAGTATTTT.

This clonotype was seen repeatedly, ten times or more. In DNA, the CDR3 is TGCGCCAGCGCCTCAGGGACGGGTTACGAGCAGTACTTC. It encodes CASASGTGYEQYF. V is TRBV5-1 and J is TRBJ2-7; tentatively, D is TRBD1 or TRBD2 (5 bases each). Germline CDR1 and CDR2: SGHRS and YFSETQ. This CDR3 is 13 amino acids long. The V gene lost 7 bases and the J gene lost 4 bases, with 15 bases spanning the gap.

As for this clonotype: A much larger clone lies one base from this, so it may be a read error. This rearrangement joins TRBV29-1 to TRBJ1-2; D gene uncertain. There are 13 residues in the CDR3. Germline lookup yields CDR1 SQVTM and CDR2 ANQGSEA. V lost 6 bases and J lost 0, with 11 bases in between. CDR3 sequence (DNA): TGCAGCGTCCGCCCCGGGCCTAACTATGGCTACACCTTC. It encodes CSVRPGPNYGYTF.

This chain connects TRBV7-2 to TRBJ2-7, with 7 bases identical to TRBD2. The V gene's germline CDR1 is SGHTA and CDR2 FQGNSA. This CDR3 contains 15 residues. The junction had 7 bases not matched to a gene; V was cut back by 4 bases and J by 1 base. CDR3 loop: CASSSRGTQSYEQYF. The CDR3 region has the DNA TGTGCCAGCAGCTCGCGGGGGACGCAGTCCTACGAGCAGTACTTC.

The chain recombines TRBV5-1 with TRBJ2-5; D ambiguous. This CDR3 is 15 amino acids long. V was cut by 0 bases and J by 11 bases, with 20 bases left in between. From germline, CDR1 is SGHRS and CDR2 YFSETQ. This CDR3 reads CASSLGLHSMDEQYF. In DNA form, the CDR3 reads TGCGCCAGCAGCTTGGGGTTGCACAGTATGGATGAGCAGTACTTC.

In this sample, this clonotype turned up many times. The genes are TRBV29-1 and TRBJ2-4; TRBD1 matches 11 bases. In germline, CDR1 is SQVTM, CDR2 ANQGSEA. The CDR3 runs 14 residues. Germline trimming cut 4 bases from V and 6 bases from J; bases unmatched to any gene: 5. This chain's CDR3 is CSVGGGTGGNIQYF. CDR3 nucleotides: TGCAGCGTTGGAGGCGGGACAGGGGGAAACATTCAGTACTTC.

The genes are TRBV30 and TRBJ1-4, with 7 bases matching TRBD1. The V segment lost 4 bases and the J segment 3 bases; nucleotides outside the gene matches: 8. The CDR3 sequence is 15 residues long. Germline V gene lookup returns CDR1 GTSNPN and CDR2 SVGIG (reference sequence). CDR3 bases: TGTGCCTGGATAGACAGGGCGCGTTCTAATGAAAAACTGTTTTTT. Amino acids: CAWIDRARSNEKLFF. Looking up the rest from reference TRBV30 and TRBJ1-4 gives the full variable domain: SQTIHQWPATLVQPVGSPLSLECTVEGTSNPNLYWYRQAAGRGLQLLFYSVGIGQISSEVPQNLSASRPQDRQFILSSKKLLLSDSGFYLCAWIDRARSNEKLFFGSGTQLSVL.

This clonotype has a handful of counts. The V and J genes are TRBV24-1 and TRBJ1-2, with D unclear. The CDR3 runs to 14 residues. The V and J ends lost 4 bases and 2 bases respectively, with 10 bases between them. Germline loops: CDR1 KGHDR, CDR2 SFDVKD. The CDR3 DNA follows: TGTGCCACCAGTGACCTTTTTCAGAACTATGGCTACACCTTC. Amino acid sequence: CATSDLFQNYGYTF.

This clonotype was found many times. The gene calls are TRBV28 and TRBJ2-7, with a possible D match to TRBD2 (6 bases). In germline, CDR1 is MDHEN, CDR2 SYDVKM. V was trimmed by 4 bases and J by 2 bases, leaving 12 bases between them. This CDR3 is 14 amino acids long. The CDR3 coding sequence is TGTGCCAGCAGTTCCCCCGGGGGAGCCTACGAGCAGTACTTC. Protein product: CASSSPGGAYEQYF. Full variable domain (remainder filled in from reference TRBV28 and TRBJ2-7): DVKVTQSSRYLVKRTGEKVFLECVQDMDHENMFWYRQDPGLGLRLIYFSYDVKMKEKGDIPEGYSVSREKKERFSLILESASTNQTSMYLCASSSPGGAYEQYFGPGTRLTVT.

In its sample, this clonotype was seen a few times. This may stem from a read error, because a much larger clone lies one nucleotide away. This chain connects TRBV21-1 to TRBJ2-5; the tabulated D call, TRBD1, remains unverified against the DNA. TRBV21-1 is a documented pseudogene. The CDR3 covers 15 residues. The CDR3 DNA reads TGTGCCAGCACCTCTCGGCTAAGGGGGCCCAATGAGCAGTACTTC. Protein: CASTSRLRGPNEQYF.

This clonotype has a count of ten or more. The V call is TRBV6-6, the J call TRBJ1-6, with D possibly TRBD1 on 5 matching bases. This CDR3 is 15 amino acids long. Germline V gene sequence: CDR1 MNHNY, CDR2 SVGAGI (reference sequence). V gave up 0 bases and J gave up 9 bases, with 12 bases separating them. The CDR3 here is CASSYSGEGASPLHF. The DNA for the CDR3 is TGTGCCAGCAGTTACTCGGGTGAAGGGGCTTCACCCCTCCACTTT.

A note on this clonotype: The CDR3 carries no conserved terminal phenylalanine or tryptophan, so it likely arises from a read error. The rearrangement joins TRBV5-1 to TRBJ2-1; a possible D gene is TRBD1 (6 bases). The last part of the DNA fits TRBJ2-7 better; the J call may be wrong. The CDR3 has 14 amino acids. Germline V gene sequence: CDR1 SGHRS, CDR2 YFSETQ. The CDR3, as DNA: TGCGCCAGCAGCTCGGGCAGGCAAGGGGGCGAGCAGTACTCC. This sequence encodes CASSSGRQGGEQYS.

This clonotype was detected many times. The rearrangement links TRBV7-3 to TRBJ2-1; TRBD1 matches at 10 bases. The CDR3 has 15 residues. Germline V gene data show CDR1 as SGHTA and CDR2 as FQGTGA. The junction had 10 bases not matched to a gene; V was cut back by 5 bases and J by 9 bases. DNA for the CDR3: TGTGCCAGCAGCCCCAACCTGGGGACAGGGGTTGAGCAGTTCTTC. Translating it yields CASSPNLGTGVEQFF. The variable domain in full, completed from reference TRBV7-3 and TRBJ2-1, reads GAGVSQTPSNKVTEKGKYVELRCDPISGHTALYWYRQSLGQGPEFLIYFQGTGAADDSGLPNDRFFAVRPEGSVSTLKIQRTERGDSAVYLCASSPNLGTGVEQFFGPGTRLTVL.

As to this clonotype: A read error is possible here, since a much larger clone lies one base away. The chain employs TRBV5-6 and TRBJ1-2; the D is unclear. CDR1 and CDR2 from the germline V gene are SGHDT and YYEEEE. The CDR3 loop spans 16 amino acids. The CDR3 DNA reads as TGTGCCGGCAGCTTGAGTATAAGCGCCGGGGATGGAGGCTACACCTTC. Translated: CAGSLSISAGDGGYTF.

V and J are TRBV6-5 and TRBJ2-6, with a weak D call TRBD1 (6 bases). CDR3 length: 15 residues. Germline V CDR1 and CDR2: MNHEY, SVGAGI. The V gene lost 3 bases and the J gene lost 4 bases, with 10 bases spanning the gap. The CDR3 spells CASSYWTDGANVLTF. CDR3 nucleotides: TGTGCCAGCAGTTATTGGACAGACGGGGCCAACGTCCTGACTTTC.

CDR3 in DNA: TGTGCCAGCAATACGCGCTTCACAGATACGCAGTATTTT. Amino acid sequence: CASNTRFTDTQYF. The chain carries TRBV7-2 and TRBJ2-3; D not certain. Germline CDR1 SGHTA, CDR2 FQGNSA. The CDR3 has 13 residues. V shed 7 bases and J shed 2 bases, with 10 bases lying between them. The full variable domain, rest sourced from reference TRBV7-2 and TRBJ2-3, is GAGVSQSPSNKVTEKGKDVELRCDPISGHTALYWYRQSLGQGLEFLIYFQGNSAPDKSGLPSDRFSAERTGGSVSTLTIQRTQQEDSAVYLCASNTRFTDTQYFGPGTRLTVL.

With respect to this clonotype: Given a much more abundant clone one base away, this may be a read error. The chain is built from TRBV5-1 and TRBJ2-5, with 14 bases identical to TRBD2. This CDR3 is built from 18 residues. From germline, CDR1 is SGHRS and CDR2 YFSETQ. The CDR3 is CARSTGLAGGTHQETQYF. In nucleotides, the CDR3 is TGCGCCCGCAGCACCGGACTAGCGGGGGGAACCCACCAAGAGACCCAGTACTTC.